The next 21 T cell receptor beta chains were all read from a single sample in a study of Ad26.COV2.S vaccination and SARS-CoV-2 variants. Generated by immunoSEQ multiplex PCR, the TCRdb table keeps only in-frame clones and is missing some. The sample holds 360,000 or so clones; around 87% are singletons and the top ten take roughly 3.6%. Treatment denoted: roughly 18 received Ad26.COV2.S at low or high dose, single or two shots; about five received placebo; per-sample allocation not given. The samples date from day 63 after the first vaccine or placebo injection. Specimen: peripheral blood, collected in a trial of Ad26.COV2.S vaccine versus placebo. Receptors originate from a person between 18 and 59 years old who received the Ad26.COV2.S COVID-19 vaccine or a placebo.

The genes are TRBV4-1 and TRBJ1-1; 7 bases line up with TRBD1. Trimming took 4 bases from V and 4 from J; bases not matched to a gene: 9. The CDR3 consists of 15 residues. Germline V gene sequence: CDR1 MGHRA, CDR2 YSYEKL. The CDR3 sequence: CASSLSRGLGTEAFF. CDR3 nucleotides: TGCGCCAGCAGCCTATCGAGGGGGCTCGGCACTGAAGCTTTCTTT.

The CDR3 nucleotides are TGCGCCAGCAGCAGGACAGGGGAGGACGGTGGAAACACCATATATTTT. This gives the protein CASSRTGEDGGNTIYF. This chain links TRBV5-1 with TRBJ1-3, with 9 bases matching TRBD1. Germline CDR1 is SGHRS and CDR2 is YFSETQ. J gave up 3 bases and V 4 bases, and 8 bases lay outside the gene matches. The CDR3 has 16 amino acids.

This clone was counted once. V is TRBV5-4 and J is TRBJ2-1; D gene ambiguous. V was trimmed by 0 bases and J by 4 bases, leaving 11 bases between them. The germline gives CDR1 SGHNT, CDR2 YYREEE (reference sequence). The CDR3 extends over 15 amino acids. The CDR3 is CASSLATAEYNEQFF. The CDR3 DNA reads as TGTGCCAGCAGCTTGGCAACGGCAGAGTACAATGAGCAGTTCTTC.

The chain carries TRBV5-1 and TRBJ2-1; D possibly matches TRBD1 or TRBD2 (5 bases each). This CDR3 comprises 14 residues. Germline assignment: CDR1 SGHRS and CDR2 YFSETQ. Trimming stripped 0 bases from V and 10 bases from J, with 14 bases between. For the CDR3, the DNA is TGCGCCAGCAGCTTGGCCTTTGAGGGGTTGGAGCAGTTCTTC. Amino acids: CASSLAFEGLEQFF. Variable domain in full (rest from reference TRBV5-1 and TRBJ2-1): KAGVTQTPRYLIKTRGQQVTLSCSPISGHRSVSWYQQTPGQGLQFLFEYFSETQRNKGNFPGRFSGRQFSNSRSEMNVSTLELGDSALYLCASSLAFEGLEQFFGPGTRLTVL.

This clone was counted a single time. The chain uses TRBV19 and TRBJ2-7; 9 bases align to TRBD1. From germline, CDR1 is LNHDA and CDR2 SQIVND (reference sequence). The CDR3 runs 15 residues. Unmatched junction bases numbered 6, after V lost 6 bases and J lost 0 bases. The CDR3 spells CASRAGTGSSYEQYF. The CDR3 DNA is TGTGCCAGTAGAGCCGGGACAGGGAGCTCCTACGAGCAGTACTTC.

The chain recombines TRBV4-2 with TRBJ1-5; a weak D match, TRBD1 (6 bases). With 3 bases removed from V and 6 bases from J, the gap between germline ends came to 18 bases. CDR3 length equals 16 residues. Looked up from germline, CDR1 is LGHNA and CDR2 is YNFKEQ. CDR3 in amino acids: CASSHDLPGVGQPQHF. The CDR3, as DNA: TGTGCCAGCAGCCACGACCTTCCAGGGGTCGGTCAGCCCCAGCATTTT.

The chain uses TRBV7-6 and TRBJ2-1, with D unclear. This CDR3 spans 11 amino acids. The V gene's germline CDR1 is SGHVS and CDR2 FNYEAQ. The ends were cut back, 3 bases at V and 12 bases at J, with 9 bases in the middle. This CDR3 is CASSLGFTQFF. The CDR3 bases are TGTGCCAGCAGCTTGGGGTTTACGCAGTTCTTC.

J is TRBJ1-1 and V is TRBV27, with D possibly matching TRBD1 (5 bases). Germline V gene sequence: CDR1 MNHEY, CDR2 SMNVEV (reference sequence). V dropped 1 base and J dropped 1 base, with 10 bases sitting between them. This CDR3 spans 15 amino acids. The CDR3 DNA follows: TGTGCCAGCAGTTTATGGGGGGGGAGGAACACTGAAGCTTTCTTT. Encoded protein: CASSLWGGRNTEAFF.

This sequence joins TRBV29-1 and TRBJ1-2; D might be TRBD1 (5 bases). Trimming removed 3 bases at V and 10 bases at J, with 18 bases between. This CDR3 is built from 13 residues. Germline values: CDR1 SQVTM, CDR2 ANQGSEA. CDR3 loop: CSVDTQGGQAYTF. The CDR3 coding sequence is TGCAGCGTTGATACCCAGGGCGGCCAAGCCTACACCTTC.

The DNA of the CDR3 is TGTGCCAGCAGTTACGAACCGGGACAGGGCTATGGCTACACCTTC. Translating it yields CASSYEPGQGYGYTF. The chain couples TRBV6-6 to TRBJ1-2; 9 bases fit TRBD1. The V segment lost 2 bases and the J segment 4 bases; nucleotides outside the gene matches: 5. Per germline, CDR1 MNHNY and CDR2 SVGAGI (reference sequence). CDR3 size: 15 residues.

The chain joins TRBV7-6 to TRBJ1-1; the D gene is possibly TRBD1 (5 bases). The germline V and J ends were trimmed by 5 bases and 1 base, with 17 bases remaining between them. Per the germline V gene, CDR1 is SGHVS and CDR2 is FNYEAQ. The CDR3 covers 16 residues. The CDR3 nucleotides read TGTGCCAGCAGCCTTGTTGGGGGAGCTCCGAACACTGAAGCTTTCTTT. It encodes CASSLVGGAPNTEAFF. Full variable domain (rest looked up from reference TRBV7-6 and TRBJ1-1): GAGVSQSPRYKVTKRGQDVALRCDPISGHVSLYWYRQALGQGPEFLTYFNYEAQQDKSGLPNDRFSAERPEGSISTLTIQRTEQRDSAMYRCASSLVGGAPNTEAFFGQGTRLTVV.

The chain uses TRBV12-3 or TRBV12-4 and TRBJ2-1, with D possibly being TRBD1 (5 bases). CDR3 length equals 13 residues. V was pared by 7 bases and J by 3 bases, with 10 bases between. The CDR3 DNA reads TGTGCCAGCACCAGGGATTACTACAATGAGCAGTTCTTC. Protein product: CASTRDYYNEQFF.

The CDR3, as DNA: TGTGCCAGCAGTTACGCAGGGGTAGTCTACGAGCAGTACTTC. Its translation: CASSYAGVVYEQYF. This sequence joins TRBV6-6 and TRBJ2-7; D possibly corresponds to TRBD1 (6 bases). The CDR3 loop spans 14 amino acids. Germline-derived CDR1 and CDR2 are MNHNY and SVGAGI (reference sequence). V dropped 2 bases and J dropped 3 bases, with 11 bases sitting between them.

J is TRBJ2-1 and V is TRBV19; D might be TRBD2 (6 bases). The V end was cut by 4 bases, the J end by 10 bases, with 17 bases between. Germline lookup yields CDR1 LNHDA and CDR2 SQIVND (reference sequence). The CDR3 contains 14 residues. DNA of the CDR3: TGTGCCAGTAGTAGCGGGACTCTCTGGTCCGAGCAGTTCTTC. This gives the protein CASSSGTLWSEQFF.

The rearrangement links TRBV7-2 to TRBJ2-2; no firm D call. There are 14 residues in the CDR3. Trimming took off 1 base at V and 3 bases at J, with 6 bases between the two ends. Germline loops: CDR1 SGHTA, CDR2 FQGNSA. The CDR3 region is CASSLVEDTGELFF. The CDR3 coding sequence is TGTGCCAGCAGCTTAGTAGAGGACACCGGGGAGCTGTTTTTT.

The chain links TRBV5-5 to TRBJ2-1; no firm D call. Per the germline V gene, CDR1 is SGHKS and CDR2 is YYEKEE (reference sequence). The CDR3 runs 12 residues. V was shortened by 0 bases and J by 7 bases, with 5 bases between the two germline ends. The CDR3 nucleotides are TGTGCCAGCAGCTTGGCGGGTAATGAGCAGTTCTTC. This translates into CASSLAGNEQFF.

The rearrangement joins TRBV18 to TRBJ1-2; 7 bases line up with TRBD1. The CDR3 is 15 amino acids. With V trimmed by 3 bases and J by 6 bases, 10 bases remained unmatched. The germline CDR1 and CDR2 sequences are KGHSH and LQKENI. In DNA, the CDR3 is TGTGCCAGCTCACCTCGGGACAGCCGGGGGCATGGCTACACCTTC. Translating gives CASSPRDSRGHGYTF.

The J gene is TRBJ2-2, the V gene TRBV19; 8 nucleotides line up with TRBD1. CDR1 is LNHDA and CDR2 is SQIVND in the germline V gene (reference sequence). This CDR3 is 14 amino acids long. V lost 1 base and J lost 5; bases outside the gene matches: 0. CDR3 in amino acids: CASSIGTGTGELFF. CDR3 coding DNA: TGTGCCAGTAGTATAGGGACAGGGACCGGGGAGCTGTTTTTT.

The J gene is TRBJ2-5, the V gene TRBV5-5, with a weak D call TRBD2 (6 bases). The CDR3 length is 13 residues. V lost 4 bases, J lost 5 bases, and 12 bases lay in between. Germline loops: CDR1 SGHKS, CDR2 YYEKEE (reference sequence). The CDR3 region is CASSEGGEETQYF. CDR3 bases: TGTGCCAGCAGCGAGGGCGGGGAGGAGACCCAGTACTTC.

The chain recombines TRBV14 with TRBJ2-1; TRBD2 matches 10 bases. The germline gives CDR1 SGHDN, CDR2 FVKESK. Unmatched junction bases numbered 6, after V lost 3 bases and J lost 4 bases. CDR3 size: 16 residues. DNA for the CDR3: TGTGCCAGCAGCCACTTAGCGGGGGGTCTTTACAATGAGCAGTTCTTC. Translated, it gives CASSHLAGGLYNEQFF.

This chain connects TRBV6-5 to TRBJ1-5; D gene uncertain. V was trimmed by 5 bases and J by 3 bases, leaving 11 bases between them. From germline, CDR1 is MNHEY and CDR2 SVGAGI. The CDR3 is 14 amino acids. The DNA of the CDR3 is TGTGCCAGCAGTATGGACGGTCTCAATCAGCCCCAGCATTTT. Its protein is CASSMDGLNQPQHF.